This TCR beta chain was observed in a study of cytomegalovirus exposure and HLA in healthy donors. Germline trimming cut 4 bases from V and 4 bases from J; bases unmatched to any gene: 5. The CDR3 sequence is 16 residues long. Germline V gives CDR1 LNHDA, CDR2 SQIVND (reference sequence). 13 Jbeta primers and 60 Vbeta primers were used for the PCR. Libraries were prepared by immunoSEQ multiplex PCR; TCRdb keeps only in-frame clonotypes and omits some of them. The sample lists roughly 87,000 clones, over 60% seen once, with 4% to 4.5% in the top ten. This chain connects TRBV19 to TRBJ2-1; 12 bases map to TRBD2. This receptor was identified in a man aged 60 to 75 in good health and CMV-seronegative. The sequenced material came from PBMCs. DNA for the CDR3: TGTGCCAGTAGTAGCGAAGGGACTAGCGGGTACAATGAGCAGTTCTTC. This translates into CASSSEGTSGYNEQFF.